The next 27 T cell receptor beta chains were all read from a single sample in a study of OX40 agonist ivuxolimab in advanced cancers. Library prep was done by the immunoSEQ multiplex PCR assay. Not all clones reach the TCRdb copy of this immuneACCESS table, which keeps in-frame sequences only. Checked studies attribute under half of the gap to unresolved V genes and leave the rest unexplained. This sample holds around 76,000 clones; approximately 85% were observed only once. Under 0.75% of the sample comes from the top ten. The sequenced sample was CD4+ or CD8+ T cells sorted from blood, obtained in a trial of the OX40 agonist ivuxolimab. The receptors come from an adult with an advanced solid tumor such as melanoma, head and neck, liver or kidney cancer.

This chain connects TRBV7-8 to TRBJ2-3; D possibly uses TRBD1 or TRBD2 (6 bases each). The CDR3 has 16 residues. The V and J ends lost 7 bases and 4 bases respectively, with 21 bases between them. From germline, CDR1 is SGHVS and CDR2 FQNEAQ. The CDR3, as DNA: TGTGCCAGCATCTCAACCCCCGGGGGCCGGTCAGATACGCAGTATTTT. Amino acids: CASISTPGGRSDTQYF.

This chain joins TRBV10-3 and TRBJ2-5, with TRBD1 matching 9 bases. Germline assignment: CDR1 ENHRY and CDR2 SYGVKD. V trimming: 5 bases; J trimming: 5 bases; junction bases outside the gene matches: 3. The length of the CDR3 is 13 residues. The CDR3 nucleotides are TGTGCCATCAGTACAGGGGGCGTTGAGACCCAGTACTTC. This codes for CAISTGGVETQYF.

This clone was detected only a few times. This chain connects TRBV4-3 to TRBJ2-2; 7 bases line up with TRBD2. With 0 bases clipped from V and 0 bases from J, the junction kept 10 bases outside the gene matches. Per germline, CDR1 LGHNA and CDR2 YSLEER. This CDR3 is built from 19 residues. The CDR3 here is CASSQDYGGGSTNTGELFF. As DNA, the CDR3 is TGCGCCAGCAGCCAAGATTATGGCGGGGGATCAACGAACACCGGGGAGCTGTTTTTT.

The chain links TRBV6-5 to TRBJ2-3; D not certain. The germline V and J ends were trimmed by 6 bases and 6 bases, with 13 bases remaining between them. The germline CDR1 and CDR2 sequences are MNHEY and SVGAGI. This CDR3 contains 13 residues. CDR3 DNA: TGTGCCAGCAGCCGGTATCGGTCGGATACGCAGTATTTT. Its protein is CASSRYRSDTQYF.

J is TRBJ2-2 and V is TRBV6-5; TRBD1 agrees at 7 bases. The CDR3 length is 15 residues. Per the germline V gene, CDR1 is MNHEY and CDR2 is SVGAGI. V was pared by 6 bases and J by 6 bases, with 10 bases of the junction left unmatched. The CDR3 is CASRSRGGLAGELFF. In DNA, the CDR3 is TGTGCCAGCAGGTCCAGAGGGGGCCTCGCCGGGGAGCTGTTTTTT.

The J gene is TRBJ1-6, the V gene TRBV18; 7 bases are shared with TRBD1. V lost 6 bases to trimming and J lost 10 bases; unmatched junction nucleotides: 9. Germline CDR1 reads KGHSH; CDR2 reads LQKENI. The CDR3 is made up of 14 amino acids. The CDR3 DNA follows: TGTGCCAGCTCGCGGGACAGCCTAGGGTCACCCCTCCACTTT. This encodes CASSRDSLGSPLHF.

The rearrangement uses TRBV5-5 and TRBJ1-1; unclear D gene. Germline V lookup: CDR1 SGHKS, CDR2 YYEKEE (reference sequence). Trimming took 5 bases from V and 4 from J, leaving 12 bases between them. CDR3 length: 13 residues. CDR3 coding DNA: TGTGCCAGCAGGCACGCAGAGGTCACTGAAGCTTTCTTT. This translates into CASRHAEVTEAFF.

This clone appeared a few times. The chain carries TRBV7-9 and TRBJ1-5; TRBD1 aligns across 7 bases. The V segment lost 3 bases and the J segment 5 bases; nucleotides outside the gene matches: 10. Germline CDR1 SEHNR, CDR2 FQNEAQ (reference sequence). The CDR3 sequence is 16 residues long. The CDR3 region is CASSLRTGALDQPQHF. The CDR3 DNA is TGTGCCAGCAGCTTGCGGACAGGCGCCTTAGATCAGCCCCAGCATTTT.

V is TRBV27 and J is TRBJ2-2; D ambiguous. The ends were cut back, 2 bases at V and 8 bases at J, with 6 bases in the middle. There are 12 residues in the CDR3. Germline V gives CDR1 MNHEY, CDR2 SMNVEV (reference sequence). The DNA for the CDR3 is TGTGCCAGCAGTTTAAACAGTGGGGAGCTGTTTTTT. Its protein product is CASSLNSGELFF.

V usage is TRBV7-2 and J usage is TRBJ1-2; D is undetermined. This CDR3 is 15 amino acids long. Between the trimmed V and J ends, which lost 5 bases and 3 bases, there was a span of 16 bases. Germline CDR1 SGHTA, CDR2 FQGNSA. The CDR3 DNA follows: TGTGCCAGCAGCCCTACCGGCCCAAATCACTATGGCTACACCTTC. Amino acid sequence: CASSPTGPNHYGYTF. The variable domain in full, with the rest retrieved from reference TRBV7-2 and TRBJ1-2, is GAGVSQSPSNKVTEKGKDVELRCDPISGHTALYWYRQSLGQGLEFLIYFQGNSAPDKSGLPSDRFSAERTGGSVSTLTIQRTQQEDSAVYLCASSPTGPNHYGYTFGSGTRLTVV.

V usage is TRBV2 and J usage is TRBJ1-1; D is possibly TRBD1 (6 bases). The CDR3 extends over 13 amino acids. Germline V CDR1 and CDR2: SNHLY, FYNNEI. Trimming left V 7 bases short and J 0 bases short, with 9 bases between. The CDR3 spells CASKGGMNTEAFF. The DNA for the CDR3 is TGTGCCAGCAAGGGGGGGATGAACACTGAAGCTTTCTTT.

The chain has TRBV12-5 and TRBJ2-7; TRBD1 might be the D (6 bases). Trimming left V 6 bases short and J 4 bases short, with 19 bases between. There are 15 residues in the CDR3. Germline lookup yields CDR1 LGHNT and CDR2 FRNRAP. CDR3 sequence reads: CASGGTHGSFYEQYF. The CDR3 coding sequence is TGTGCTAGTGGGGGGACACACGGCTCTTTTTACGAGCAGTACTTC.

The chain links TRBV6-1 to TRBJ1-6; TRBD1 is a possible D gene (5 bases). Germline assignment: CDR1 MNHNS and CDR2 SASEGT. This CDR3 region has 19 residues. Between the trimmed V and J ends, which lost 3 bases and 2 bases, there was a span of 20 bases. The CDR3 DNA reads as TGTGCCAGCAGTGATATATCCAGGTCCAGGGTAACCTATAATTCACCCCTCCACTTT. Amino acid sequence: CASSDISRSRVTYNSPLHF.

The chain uses TRBV7-2 and TRBJ1-3; D is undetermined. This CDR3 region has 15 residues. CDR1 is SGHTA and CDR2 is FQGNSA in the germline V gene. V gave up 5 bases and J gave up 2 bases, with 13 bases separating them. The CDR3 reads CASSLRRGTGNTIYF. CDR3 sequence (DNA): TGTGCCAGCAGCCTTAGACGCGGCACTGGAAACACCATATATTTT.

The chain couples TRBV4-1 to TRBJ2-5; D call uncertain. The germline V and J ends were trimmed by 2 bases and 4 bases, with 8 bases remaining between them. The CDR3 totals 13 residues. In germline, CDR1 is MGHRA, CDR2 YSYEKL. CDR3 in amino acids: CASSQWQRETQYF. CDR3 bases: TGCGCCAGCAGCCAATGGCAAAGAGAGACCCAGTACTTC.

The V call is TRBV6-1, the J call TRBJ2-5; D not certain. Trimming took off 2 bases at V and 4 bases at J, with 11 bases between the two ends. CDR3 length: 14 residues. The germline V gene has CDR1 MNHNS and CDR2 SASEGT. CDR3 bases: TGTGCCAGCAGTGAACTGGTGACCGGAGAGACCCAGTACTTC. Protein: CASSELVTGETQYF.

The J gene is TRBJ2-3, the V gene TRBV6-6, with 8 bases aligning to TRBD2. CDR1 MNHNY and CDR2 SVGAGI come from the germline V gene (reference sequence). The V and J ends lost 5 bases and 5 bases, in that order; junction bases with no gene match: 6. The CDR3 runs 14 residues. DNA for the CDR3: TGTGCCAGCAGTGACCTCCGGGGGGGAGATACGCAGTATTTT. Protein: CASSDLRGGDTQYF.

The chain carries TRBV5-1 and TRBJ1-1, with D hard to call. Trimming left V 4 bases short and J 1 base short, with 11 bases between. The CDR3 contains 14 residues. Per the germline V gene, CDR1 is SGHRS and CDR2 is YFSETQ. The CDR3 DNA reads TGCGCCAGCAGCGTAGCTACGGGGAACACTGAAGCTTTCTTT. This codes for CASSVATGNTEAFF.

V usage is TRBV19 and J usage is TRBJ1-4; D is unresolved. CDR3 size: 16 residues. Germline assignment: CDR1 LNHDA and CDR2 SQIVND (reference sequence). The V gene lost 3 bases and the J gene lost 2 bases, with 13 bases spanning the gap. The CDR3 DNA reads as TGTGCCAGTAGTATGCCGTCCGTTGGTACTAATGAAAAACTGTTTTTT. Encoded protein: CASSMPSVGTNEKLFF. The variable domain in full, completed from reference TRBV19 and TRBJ1-4, reads DGGITQSPKYLFRKEGQNVTLSCEQNLNHDAMYWYRQDPGQGLRLIYYSQIVNDFQKGDIAEGYSVSREKKESFPLTVTSAQKNPTAFYLCASSMPSVGTNEKLFFGSGTQLSVL.

The chain joins TRBV7-8 to TRBJ1-2; a possible D gene is TRBD1 (5 bases). The CDR3 extends over 16 amino acids. Trimming cost V 0 bases and J 1 base, with 12 bases left between them. Germline V lookup: CDR1 SGHVS, CDR2 FQNEAQ. The DNA of the CDR3 is TGTGCCAGCAGCTTAGCTGTGGGGGTGGTTAACTATGGCTACACCTTC. The encoded protein is CASSLAVGVVNYGYTF.

J is TRBJ2-3 and V is TRBV6-5; 7 nucleotides line up with TRBD2. The CDR3 has 16 residues. Per the germline V gene, CDR1 is MNHEY and CDR2 is SVGAGI. Losses at the gene ends were 2 bases for V and 1 base for J; bases not matched to a gene: 6. DNA for the CDR3: TGTGCCAGCAGTTACGGTTTCGCGGGAGGCACAGATACGCAGTATTTT. This codes for CASSYGFAGGTDTQYF.

The chain links TRBV15 to TRBJ2-7; perhaps D is TRBD1 or TRBD2 (6 bases each). V lost 5 bases to trimming and J lost 5 bases, with 19 bases between them. CDR1 and CDR2 from the germline V gene are LNHNV and YYDKDF (reference sequence). The CDR3 covers 15 residues. CDR3 amino acids: CATSSSSGARDEQYF. The CDR3 DNA reads as TGTGCCACCAGCTCAAGCTCGGGGGCACGGGACGAGCAGTACTTC.

The count of this clone is one. This rearrangement joins TRBV11-2 to TRBJ2-1; D unresolved. Germline lookup yields CDR1 SGHAT and CDR2 FQNNGV. The length of the CDR3 is 13 residues. Deletions cut 1 base from V and 4 bases from J, with 5 bases between. The CDR3 coding sequence is TGTGCCAGCAGCTTAGTCGAGTACAATGAGCAGTTCTTC. Residues: CASSLVEYNEQFF.

The chain carries TRBV18 and TRBJ2-7; 8 bases match TRBD1. The CDR3 spans 14 residues. With 1 base clipped from V and 3 bases from J, the junction kept 2 bases outside the gene matches. The germline V gene encodes CDR1 KGHSH and CDR2 LQKENI. The CDR3 loop is CASSPRQGIYEQYF. DNA of the CDR3: TGTGCCAGCTCACCACGACAGGGGATCTACGAGCAGTACTTC.

The V and J genes are TRBV25-1 and TRBJ2-2, with 8 nucleotides matching TRBD1. J was trimmed by 1 base and V by 4 bases; bases with no gene match: 5. The CDR3 contains 16 residues. CDR1 and CDR2 from the germline V gene are MGHDK and SYGVNS. The CDR3 protein is CASSGPGTGNTGELFF. CDR3 sequence (DNA): TGTGCCAGCAGTGGCCCCGGGACAGGGAACACCGGGGAGCTGTTTTTT.

The rearrangement joins TRBV18 to TRBJ2-7, with D tentatively TRBD2 (6 bases). The CDR3 runs 15 residues. CDR1 KGHSH and CDR2 LQKENI come from the germline V gene. V was cut by 3 bases and J by 7 bases, with 19 bases left in between. CDR3 amino acids: CASSPPGTPGGEQYF. Here the CDR3 DNA reads TGTGCCAGCTCACCGCCCGGGACTCCAGGCGGGGAGCAGTACTTC.

The count of this clone is one. This sequence joins TRBV7-2 and TRBJ1-2; 8 bases match TRBD1. J was trimmed by 2 bases and V by 4 bases; bases with no gene match: 3. Germline values: CDR1 SGHTA, CDR2 FQGNSA. This CDR3 is built from 14 residues. The CDR3 is CASSSQGANYGYTF. DNA of the CDR3: TGTGCCAGCAGCTCGCAGGGGGCGAACTATGGCTACACCTTC.